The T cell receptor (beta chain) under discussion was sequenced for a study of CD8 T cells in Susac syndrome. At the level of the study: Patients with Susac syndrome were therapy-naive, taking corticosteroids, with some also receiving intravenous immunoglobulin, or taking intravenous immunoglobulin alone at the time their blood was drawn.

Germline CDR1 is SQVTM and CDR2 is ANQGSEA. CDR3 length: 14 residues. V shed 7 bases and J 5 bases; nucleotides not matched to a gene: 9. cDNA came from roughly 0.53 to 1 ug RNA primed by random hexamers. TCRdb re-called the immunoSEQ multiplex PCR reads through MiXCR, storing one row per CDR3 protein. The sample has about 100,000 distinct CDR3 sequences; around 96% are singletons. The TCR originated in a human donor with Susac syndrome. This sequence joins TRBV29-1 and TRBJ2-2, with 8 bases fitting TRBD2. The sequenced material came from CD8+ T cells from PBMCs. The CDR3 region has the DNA TGCAGCGCCCGAGGTAGCGGGACGACCGGGGAGCTGTTTTTT. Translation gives CSARGSGTTGELFF.